The clone carrying this T cell receptor beta chain has a handful of counts. Germline V gene lookup returns CDR1 GTSNPN and CDR2 SVGIG (reference sequence). Between the trimmed V and J ends, which lost 2 bases and 0 bases, there was a span of 8 bases. This CDR3 is built from 14 residues. For the second PCR, which ran for roughly 6 to 11 cycles, a sample-barcoded 5' primer and a J-beta primer mix were used. MiXCR, applied by TCRdb to the 5' RACE reads, yields one record per CDR3 protein. The table lists around 870,000 distinct CDR3 sequences, under 30% of them singletons, with roughly 17% in the top ten. The data were obtained in a study of blood T cells in healthy people across ages. Researchers collected 7.5 to 10 milliliters of peripheral blood from every single donor.

Sample: blood. The clonotype was recovered from an elderly woman in good health. The chain has TRBV30 and TRBJ2-4; D is uncertain. CDR3 loop: CAWSIGLAKNIQYF. As DNA, the CDR3 is TGTGCCTGGAGTATAGGGCTAGCCAAAAACATTCAGTACTTC.